This TCR beta chain was captured by sequencing in a study of T cell repertoires in cytomegalovirus infection. Concerning this clonotype: Its target is unknown.

TCRdb fed the reads into MiXCR, producing one record per CDR3 protein. The table has approximately 500,000 distinct CDR3 sequences, around 35% seen once. The sequences come from cultured PBMCs, collected from culture after CMV antigen stimulation. The receptor was isolated from a human donor in good health (CMV status not recorded). Some clones in this sample may be carry-over from other donors' samples.

Here the CDR3 reads CASSPSGEGTHEQFF. DNA for the CDR3: TGTGCCAGCAGTCCTAGCGGGGAAGGTACCCATGAGCAGTTCTTC. The chain links TRBV6-4 to TRBJ2-1; TRBD2 agrees at 9 bases. The CDR3 covers 15 residues. Germline loops: CDR1 MRHNA, CDR2 SNTAGT. The ends lost 5 bases at V and 8 bases at J; junction bases unmatched: 10.